The 11 T cell receptor beta chains below were found in one sample sequenced in a study of blood T cell repertoires in COVID-19. Clones were read by immunoSEQ multiplex PCR, and TCRdb kept only the in-frame ones, dropping some. Of about 260,000 clones in the sample, 70% to 90% are singletons; the top ten hold around 1%. Source material: PBMCs or T cells enriched from blood (not recorded which). The receptors come from a man aged 45-65 years who had been exposed to COVID-19.

The J gene is TRBJ1-5, the V gene TRBV28, with D possibly TRBD1 on 5 matching bases. The CDR3 loop spans 17 amino acids. Germline V gives CDR1 MDHEN, CDR2 SYDVKM. V lost 6 bases and J 3 bases, leaving 21 bases between the germline ends. The CDR3 reads CASSFTTVLSPNQPQHF. CDR3 nucleotides: TGTGCCAGCAGCTTTACGACAGTCCTGAGTCCCAATCAGCCCCAGCATTTT.

V gene TRBV5-1 combines with J gene TRBJ2-3, with 7 bases lining up with TRBD1. The CDR3 has 14 residues. In germline, CDR1 is SGHRS, CDR2 YFSETQ. J lost 6 bases, V lost 4 bases, and 8 bases had no gene match. The CDR3 reads CASSLRTGGDTQYF. CDR3 bases: TGCGCCAGCAGCCTCCGGACAGGCGGGGATACGCAGTATTTT.

The chain carries TRBV10-3 and TRBJ1-6; D is ambiguous. Trimming removed 2 bases from V and 7 bases from J, with 15 bases in between. The CDR3 totals 16 residues. Germline CDR1 reads ENHRY; CDR2 reads SYGVKD. The CDR3: CAISEPGRVNNSPLHF. The CDR3 DNA is TGTGCCATCAGTGAGCCTGGGCGCGTAAACAATTCACCCCTCCACTTT.

The gene calls are TRBV5-4 and TRBJ2-3, with TRBD1 matching 7 bases. V was clipped by 4 bases and J by 6 bases; unmatched bases: 11. The germline CDR1 and CDR2 sequences are SGHNT and YYREEE (reference sequence). The CDR3 is made up of 15 amino acids. The CDR3, as DNA: TGTGCCAGCAGCCCGGGACAGTTAAAAGCCGATACGCAGTATTTT. This codes for CASSPGQLKADTQYF.

This chain joins TRBV5-1 and TRBJ1-5; unclear D gene. The V end was cut by 4 bases, the J end by 0 bases, with 11 bases between. Per the germline V gene, CDR1 is SGHRS and CDR2 is YFSETQ. This CDR3 is 15 amino acids long. CDR3 in amino acids: CASSREGFSNQPQHF. The CDR3 DNA reads TGCGCCAGCAGCCGAGAGGGATTTAGCAATCAGCCCCAGCATTTT.

This chain joins TRBV18 and TRBJ2-5; 8 bases map to TRBD2. From germline, CDR1 is KGHSH and CDR2 LQKENI. The V gene end was trimmed by 4 bases and the J gene end by 2 bases; junction bases not matched to a gene: 6. The length of the CDR3 is 15 residues. The DNA for the CDR3 is TGTGCCAGCTCACAAACTAGCGGACCGCAAGAGACCCAGTACTTC. Its protein product is CASSQTSGPQETQYF.

The chain links TRBV5-4 to TRBJ2-1, with D tentatively TRBD2 (6 bases). Trimming removed 7 bases from V and 7 bases from J, with 9 bases in between. The CDR3 is 11 amino acids. Germline lookup yields CDR1 SGHNT and CDR2 YYREEE (reference sequence). In DNA form, the CDR3 reads TGTGCCAGCGGGAGGAAGAATGAGCAGTTCTTC. Protein product: CASGRKNEQFF.

The CDR3 coding sequence is TGTGCCAGCGTTCGGACTAGCGCTTACAATGAGCAGTTCTTC. It encodes CASVRTSAYNEQFF. The chain employs TRBV7-9 and TRBJ2-1; 9 nucleotides match TRBD2. J lost 4 bases, V lost 8 bases, and 6 bases had no gene match. This CDR3 is 14 amino acids long. Germline-derived CDR1 and CDR2 are SEHNR and FQNEAQ (reference sequence).

The V gene is TRBV18, the J gene TRBJ2-7; no firm D call. This CDR3 has 12 amino acids. With 3 bases removed from V and 9 bases from J, the gap between germline ends came to 12 bases. Germline V gene data show CDR1 as KGHSH and CDR2 as LQKENI. CDR3 sequence: CASSPDYKSQYF. The CDR3 DNA follows: TGTGCCAGCTCACCTGATTACAAGTCGCAGTACTTC.

Ten or more counts support this clone. The CDR3 sequence: CASTLPRGKLFF. DNA of the CDR3: TGTGCCAGCACTCTCCCCCGGGGAAAACTGTTTTTT. The chain combines TRBV28 with TRBJ1-4; D is unresolved. The CDR3 covers 12 residues. Germline loops: CDR1 MDHEN, CDR2 SYDVKM. V dropped 7 bases and J dropped 10 bases, with 13 bases sitting between them.

The chain joins TRBV7-9 to TRBJ1-4, with D possibly TRBD1 on 5 matching bases. The V gene's germline CDR1 is SEHNR and CDR2 FQNEAQ (reference sequence). Trimming left V 0 bases short and J 7 bases short, with 9 bases between. This CDR3 has 14 amino acids. The CDR3 region has the DNA TGTGCCAGCAGCTTAGCCAGGGAGGGTGAAAAACTGTTTTTT. Its protein is CASSLAREGEKLFF. Combining the CDR3 with reference TRBV7-9 and TRBJ1-4 gives the whole variable domain DTGVSQNPRHKITKRGQNVTFRCDPISEHNRLYWYRQTLGQGPEFLTYFQNEAQLEKSRLLSDRFSAERPKGSFSTLEIQRTEQGDSAMYLCASSLAREGEKLFFGSGTQLSVL.